This TCR beta chain was documented in a study of blood T cell repertoires in COVID-19. Assay: immunoSEQ multiplex PCR; the TCRdb copy retains only in-frame clones and omits some. This sample carries fewer than 150,000 clones, 75% to 90% of them seen once, and the ten largest clones take about 13%. The sample holds a few counts of this clone. Germline values: CDR1 MDHEN, CDR2 SYDVKM. The length of the CDR3 is 13 residues. V lost 6 bases and J 8 bases, leaving 16 bases between the germline ends. The material sequenced was peripheral blood. The chain links TRBV28 to TRBJ1-2; D is perhaps TRBD1 (5 bases). This sequence originates from a human donor in a cohort sampled during active COVID-19. CDR3 sequence: CASRERGGDGYTF. The DNA for the CDR3 is TGTGCCAGCAGGGAACGGGGAGGGGACGGCTACACCTTC.